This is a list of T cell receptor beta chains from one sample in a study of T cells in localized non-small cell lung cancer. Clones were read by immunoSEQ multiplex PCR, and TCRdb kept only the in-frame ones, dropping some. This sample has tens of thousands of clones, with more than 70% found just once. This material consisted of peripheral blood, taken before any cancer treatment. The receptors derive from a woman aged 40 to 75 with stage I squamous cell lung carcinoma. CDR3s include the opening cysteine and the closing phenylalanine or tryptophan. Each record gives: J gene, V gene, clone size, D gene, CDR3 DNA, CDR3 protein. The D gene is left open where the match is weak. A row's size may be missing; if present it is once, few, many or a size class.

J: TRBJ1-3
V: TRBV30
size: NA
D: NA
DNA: TGTGCCTGGAATGGTGAGGGAAATGCTGGAAACACCATATATTTT
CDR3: CAWNGEGNAGNTIYF

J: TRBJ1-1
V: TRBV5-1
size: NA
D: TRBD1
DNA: TGCGCCAGCAGCCCCCCAGGGGGCGCGAACACTGAAGCTTTCTTT
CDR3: CASSPPGGANTEAFF

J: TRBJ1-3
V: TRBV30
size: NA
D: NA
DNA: TGTGCCTGGAGCCGCTCTGGAAACACCATATATTTT
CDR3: CAWSRSGNTIYF

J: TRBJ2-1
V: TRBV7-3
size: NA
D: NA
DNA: TGTGCCAGCAGCCCCCGGACTACCAATGAGCAGTTCTTC
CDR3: CASSPRTTNEQFF

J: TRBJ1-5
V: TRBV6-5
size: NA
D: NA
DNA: TGTGCCAGCAGTCGGCAGGCTTCGGGGGAGCCCCAGCATTTT
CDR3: CASSRQASGEPQHF

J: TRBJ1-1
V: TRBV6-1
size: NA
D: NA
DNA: TGTGCCAGCAGTGAAATAAGGGGCGGGCCGGGGAGGATGAACACTGAAGCTTTCTTT
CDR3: CASSEIRGGPGRMNTEAFF

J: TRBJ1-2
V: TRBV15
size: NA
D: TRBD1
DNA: TGTGCCACCAGCGCCGGGACAGCCTCTGGCTACACCTTC
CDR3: CATSAGTASGYTF

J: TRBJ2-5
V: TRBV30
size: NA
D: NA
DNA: TGTGCCTGGAGGGACAAGGACCAGTCGTCCTTTTTTGCGGAGTACTTC
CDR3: CAWRDKDQSSFFAEYF

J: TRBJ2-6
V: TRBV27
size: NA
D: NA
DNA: TGTGCCAGCAGTTTACAGAAGGGTATCTCCTCTGGGGCCAACGTCCTGACTTTC
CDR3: CASSLQKGISSGANVLTF

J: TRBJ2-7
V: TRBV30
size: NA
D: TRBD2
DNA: TGTGCCTGGAGAAAGCGGGGGGCCTACGAGCAGTACTTC
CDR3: CAWRKRGAYEQYF

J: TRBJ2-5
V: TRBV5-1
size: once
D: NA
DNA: TGCGCCAGCAGCTTGGGACCGGGGGCGGGAGAGACCCAGTACTTC
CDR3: CASSLGPGAGETQYF

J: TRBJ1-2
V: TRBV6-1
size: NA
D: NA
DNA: TGTGCCAGCAAAAGGACGGCAGATGATGGCTACACCTTC
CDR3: CASKRTADDGYTF

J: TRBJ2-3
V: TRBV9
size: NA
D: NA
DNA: TGTGCCAGCAGCAAGGCGCCGCCAGATACGCAGTATTTT
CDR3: CASSKAPPDTQYF

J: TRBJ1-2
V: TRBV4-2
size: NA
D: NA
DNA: TGTGCCAGCAGCCAAGATCTCGTACTGAGAGTTTATGGCTACACCTTC
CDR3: CASSQDLVLRVYGYTF

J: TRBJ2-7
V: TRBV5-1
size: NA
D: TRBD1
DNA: TGCGCCAGCAGCTTAAGTATGGGTGGACAGGTCGCCTACGAGCAGTACTTC
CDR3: CASSLSMGGQVAYEQYF

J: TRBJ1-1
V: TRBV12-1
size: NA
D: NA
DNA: TGTGCCAGCAGCCTGACCCGGGACAGGGTTTGGGACACTGAAGCTTTCTTT
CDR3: CASSLTRDRVWDTEAFF

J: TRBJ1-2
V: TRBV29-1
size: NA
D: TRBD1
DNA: TGCAGCGGTGGGACAGGAGGCTATGGCTACACCTTC
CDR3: CSGGTGGYGYTF

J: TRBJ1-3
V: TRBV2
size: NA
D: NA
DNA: TGTGCCAGCAGTGAAACCCACTCTGGAAACACCATATATTTT
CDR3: CASSETHSGNTIYF

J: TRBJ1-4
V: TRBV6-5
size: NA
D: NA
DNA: TGTGCCAGCAGTACCAGGGTTTTAAGGGAAAAACTGTTTTTT
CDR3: CASSTRVLREKLFF

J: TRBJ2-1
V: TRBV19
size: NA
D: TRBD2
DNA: TGTGCCAGTAGTTCGACTAGCGGGGGGAGATTTGGGCAGTTCTTC
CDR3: CASSSTSGGRFGQFF

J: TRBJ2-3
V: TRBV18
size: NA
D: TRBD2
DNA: TGTGCCAGCTCACTGACTAGCGGGGGGACCACAGATACGCAGTATTTT
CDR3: CASSLTSGGTTDTQYF

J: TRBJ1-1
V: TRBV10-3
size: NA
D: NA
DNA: TGTGCCATCACCGACAGAGCTGGGATGAACACTGAAGCTTTCTTT
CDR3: CAITDRAGMNTEAFF

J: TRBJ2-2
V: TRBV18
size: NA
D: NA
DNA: TGTGCCAGCTCACCAATGGGTGGGCCCACCGGGGAGCTGTTTTTT
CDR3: CASSPMGGPTGELFF

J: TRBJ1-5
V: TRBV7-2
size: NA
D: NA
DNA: TGTGCCAGCAGCCCGTCGGGGGCCAGGGGCAATCAGCCCCAGCATTTT
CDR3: CASSPSGARGNQPQHF

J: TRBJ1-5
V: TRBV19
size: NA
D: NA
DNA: TGTGCCAGTACCCAGGCGACTAGTAGCAATCAGCCCCAGCATTTT
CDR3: CASTQATSSNQPQHF

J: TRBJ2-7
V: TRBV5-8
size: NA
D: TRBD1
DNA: TGTGCCAGCAGCTACTATTCAGGGACAGCTAACCCCTACGAGCAGTACTTC
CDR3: CASSYYSGTANPYEQYF

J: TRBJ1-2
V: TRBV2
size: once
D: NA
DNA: TGTGCCAGCAGTGAAAGGGTCGGATCCAACTATGGCTACACCTTC
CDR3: CASSERVGSNYGYTF

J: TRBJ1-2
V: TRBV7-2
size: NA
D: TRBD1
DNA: TGTGCCAGCAGCTCACGGACAGGCAGCTATGGCTACACCTTC
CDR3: CASSSRTGSYGYTF

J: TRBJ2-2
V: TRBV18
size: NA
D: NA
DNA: TGTGCCAGCTCACCCTTCGTCCAGAACACCGGGGAGCTGTTTTTT
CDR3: CASSPFVQNTGELFF

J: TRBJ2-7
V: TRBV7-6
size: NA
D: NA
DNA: TGTGCCAGCAGCTTAGCGCAGGGCGTTTACGAGCAGTACTTC
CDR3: CASSLAQGVYEQYF

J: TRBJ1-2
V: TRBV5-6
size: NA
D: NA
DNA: TGTGCCAGCAGCCTTACAGGGAAGGGCTATGGCTACACCTTC
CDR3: CASSLTGKGYGYTF

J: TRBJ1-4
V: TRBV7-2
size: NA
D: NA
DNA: TGTGCCAGCAGCAGACAGCGTGGGGATGAAAAACTGTTTTTT
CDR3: CASSRQRGDEKLFF

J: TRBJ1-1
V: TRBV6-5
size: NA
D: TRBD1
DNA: TGTGCCAGTGCCTGGGACAGGGGGACTGAAGCTTTCTTT
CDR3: CASAWDRGTEAFF

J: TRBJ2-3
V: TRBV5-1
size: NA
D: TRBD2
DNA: TGCGCCAGCAGCTCCCGAGCGGGGGCGACAGATACGCAGTATTTT
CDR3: CASSSRAGATDTQYF

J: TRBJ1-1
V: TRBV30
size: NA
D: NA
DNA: TGTGCCTGGAGCCGGGGGCAGCCGAACACTGAAGCTTTCTTT
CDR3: CAWSRGQPNTEAFF

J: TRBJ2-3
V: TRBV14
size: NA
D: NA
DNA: TGTGCCAGCAGCCGAATGGCCACAGATACGCAGTATTTT
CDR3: CASSRMATDTQYF

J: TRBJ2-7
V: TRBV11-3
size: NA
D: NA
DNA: TGTGCCAGCAGCGTGGGATTTGGATCCTACGAGCAGTACTTC
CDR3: CASSVGFGSYEQYF

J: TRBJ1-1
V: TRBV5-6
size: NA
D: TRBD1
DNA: TGTGCCAGCAGCTTGGACAGGGGATTGAACACTGAAGCTTTCTTT
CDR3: CASSLDRGLNTEAFF

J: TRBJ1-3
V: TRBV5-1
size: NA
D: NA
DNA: TGCGCCAGCAATAGGGGAGATTTT
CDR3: CASNRGDF

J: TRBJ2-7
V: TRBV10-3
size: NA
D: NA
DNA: TGTGCCATCATGGGGCAGGGCTCCTACGAGCAGTACTTC
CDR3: CAIMGQGSYEQYF

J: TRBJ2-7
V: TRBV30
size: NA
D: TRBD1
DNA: TGTGCCTGGATCGATAAGGGGGCCTCCTACGAGCAGTACTTC
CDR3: CAWIDKGASYEQYF

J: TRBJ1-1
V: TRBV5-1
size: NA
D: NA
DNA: TGCGCCAGCAGCTTGGACGCAGGGCCTCTCGAATTAGGGAACACTGAAGCTTTCTTT
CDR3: CASSLDAGPLELGNTEAFF

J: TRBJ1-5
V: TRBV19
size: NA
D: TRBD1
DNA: TGTGCCAGTAGTGTGATAAGAATGACAGGGGCTAAGGGCAATCAGCCCCAGCATTTT
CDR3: CASSVIRMTGAKGNQPQHF

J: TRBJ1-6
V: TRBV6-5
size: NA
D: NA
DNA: TGTGCCACCCTAGACAGCTATAATTCACCCCTCCACTTT
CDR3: CATLDSYNSPLHF

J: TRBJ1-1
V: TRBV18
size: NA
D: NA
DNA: TGTGCCAGCTCACCCCTGGAAAGGGGAACTGAAGCTTTCTTT
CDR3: CASSPLERGTEAFF

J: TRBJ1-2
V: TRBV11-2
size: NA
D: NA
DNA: TGTGCCAGCAGCTTAGAGTCAGGGGCGAGCTATGGCTACACCTTC
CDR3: CASSLESGASYGYTF

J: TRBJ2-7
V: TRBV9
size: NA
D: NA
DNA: TGTGCCAGCAGCGTAGGTGGAAATGACGAGCAGTACTTC
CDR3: CASSVGGNDEQYF

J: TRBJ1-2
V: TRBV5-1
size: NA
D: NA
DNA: TGCGCCAGCAGCCCGACCCCAGACAGTCTTGGCTACACCTTC
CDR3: CASSPTPDSLGYTF

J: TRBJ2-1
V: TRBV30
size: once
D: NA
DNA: TGTGCCTGGAGCGCCAGTAGGACACTAGATCCCCTTGAGCAGTTCTTC
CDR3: CAWSASRTLDPLEQFF

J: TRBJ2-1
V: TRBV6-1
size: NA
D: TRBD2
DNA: TGTGCCAGCAGCCGTTCGGGGGGGATTTTGGGTGAGCAGTTCTTC
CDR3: CASSRSGGILGEQFF

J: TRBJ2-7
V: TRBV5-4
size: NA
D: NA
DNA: TGTGCCAGCAGCGCCGGGACAATGACCTACGAGCAGTACTTC
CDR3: CASSAGTMTYEQYF

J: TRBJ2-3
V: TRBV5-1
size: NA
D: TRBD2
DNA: TGCGCCAGCAGCTCGGGACTAGCGGGGTTAGGCACAGATACGCAGTATTTT
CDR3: CASSSGLAGLGTDTQYF

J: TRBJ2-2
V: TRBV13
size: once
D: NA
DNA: TGTGCCAGCAGCTTAATTGCCTCTTTGGGGGAGCTGTTTTTT
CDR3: CASSLIASLGELFF

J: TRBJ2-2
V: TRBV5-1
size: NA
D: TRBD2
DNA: TGCGCCAGCTTCCCGGGACTAGACACCGGGGAGCTGTTTTTT
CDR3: CASFPGLDTGELFF

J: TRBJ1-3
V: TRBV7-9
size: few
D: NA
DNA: TGTGCCAGCAGCGGACCGGGGACTGGAAACACCATATATTTT
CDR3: CASSGPGTGNTIYF

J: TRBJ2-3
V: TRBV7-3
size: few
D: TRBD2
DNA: TGTGCCAGCAGCTTATATGCCGCTAGCGGGGGATTTACAGATACGCAGTATTTT
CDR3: CASSLYAASGGFTDTQYF

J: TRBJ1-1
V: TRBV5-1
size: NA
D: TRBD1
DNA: TGCGCCAGCAGCTTGGCAGGGGGCCGAACTGAAGCTTTCTTT
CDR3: CASSLAGGRTEAFF

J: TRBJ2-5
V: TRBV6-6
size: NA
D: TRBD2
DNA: TGTGCCAGCAGACAGGGACTAGCGGTACAAGAGACCCAGTACTTC
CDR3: CASRQGLAVQETQYF

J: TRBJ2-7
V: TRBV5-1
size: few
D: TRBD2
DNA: TGCGCCAGCAGCGTTAGCGGGGTGAACCCCTACGAGCAGTACTTC
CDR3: CASSVSGVNPYEQYF